The entry below gives a single TCR beta chain sequence along with its context. Clones were sequenced by immunoSEQ multiplex PCR, and TCRdb holds only the in-frame ones, with some missing. The sample contains about 280,000 clones, roughly 89% of which appear only once. The data belong to a study of blood T cell repertoires in COVID-19. Study context: COVID-19 samples, acute and convalescent, were from the United States, Italy and Spain.

This CDR3 is 14 amino acids long. Germline V gene data show CDR1 as SGDLS and CDR2 as YYNGEE. Trimming pared 3 bases from V and 6 bases from J, leaving 13 bases between. V and J are TRBV9 and TRBJ2-1; tentatively, D is TRBD2 (6 bases). What was sequenced was PBMCs or T cells enriched from blood (not recorded which). This TCR derives from a woman aged 40 to 55 who had recovered from COVID-19. The CDR3 DNA reads TGTGCCAGCAGCGCTCTGGGGGGAGTCAATGAGCAGTTCTTC. As protein: CASSALGGVNEQFF.